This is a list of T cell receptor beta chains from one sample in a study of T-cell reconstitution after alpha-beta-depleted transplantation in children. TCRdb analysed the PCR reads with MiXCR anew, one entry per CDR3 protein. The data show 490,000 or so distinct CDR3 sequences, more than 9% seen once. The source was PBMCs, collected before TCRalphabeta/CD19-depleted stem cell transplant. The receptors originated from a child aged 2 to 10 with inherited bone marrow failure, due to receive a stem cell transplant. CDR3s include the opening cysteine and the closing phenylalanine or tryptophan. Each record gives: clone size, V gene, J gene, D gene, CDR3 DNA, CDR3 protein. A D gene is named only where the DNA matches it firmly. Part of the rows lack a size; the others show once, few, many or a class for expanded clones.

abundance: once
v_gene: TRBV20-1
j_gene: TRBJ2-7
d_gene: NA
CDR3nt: TGCAGTGCTCTTAGGGACGGCTTCTCCTACGAGCAGTACTTC
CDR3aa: CSALRDGFSYEQYF

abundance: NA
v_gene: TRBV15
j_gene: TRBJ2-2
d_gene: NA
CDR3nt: TGTGCCACCAGCATGGGCGGCTATAACACCGGGGAGCTGTTTTTT
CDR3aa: CATSMGGYNTGELFF

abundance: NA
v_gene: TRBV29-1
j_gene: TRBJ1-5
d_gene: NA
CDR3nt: TGCAGCGTTGGGGTACAGGGTGATCAGCCCCAGCATTTT
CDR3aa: CSVGVQGDQPQHF

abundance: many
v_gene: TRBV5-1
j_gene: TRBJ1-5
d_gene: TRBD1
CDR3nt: TGCGCCAGCAGCGCCGGGACAGGGTTAGGTCAGCCCCAGCATTTT
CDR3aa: CASSAGTGLGQPQHF

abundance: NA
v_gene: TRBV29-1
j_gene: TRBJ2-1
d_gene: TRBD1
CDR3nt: TGCAGCGTCCCTCGACAGGGAAAAACGTACAATGAGCAGTTCTTC
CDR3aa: CSVPRQGKTYNEQFF

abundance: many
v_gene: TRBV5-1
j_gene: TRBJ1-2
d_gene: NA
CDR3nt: TGCGCCAGCAAACAGGACGCTGGCTATGGCTACACCTTC
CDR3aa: CASKQDAGYGYTF

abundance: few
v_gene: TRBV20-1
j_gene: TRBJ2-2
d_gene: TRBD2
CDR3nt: TGCAGTGCTAGAGATCTAGAGCGGGGCACCGGGGAGCTGTTTTTT
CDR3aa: CSARDLERGTGELFF

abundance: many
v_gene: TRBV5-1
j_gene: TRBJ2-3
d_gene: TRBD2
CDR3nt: TGCGCCAGCAGCTTGGAGGGAGGGCCCAGCACAGATACGCAGTATTTT
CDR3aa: CASSLEGGPSTDTQYF

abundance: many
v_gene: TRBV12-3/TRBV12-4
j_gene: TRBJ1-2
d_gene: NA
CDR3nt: TGTGCCAGCAGTCCCCTCAACATGGTGAGGACCTTC
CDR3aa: CASSPLNMVRTF

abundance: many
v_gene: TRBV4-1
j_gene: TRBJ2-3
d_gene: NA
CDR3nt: TGCGCCAGCAGCCAAGATTTTACGAGGGAGCTCGGCACAGATACGCAGTATTTT
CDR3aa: CASSQDFTRELGTDTQYF

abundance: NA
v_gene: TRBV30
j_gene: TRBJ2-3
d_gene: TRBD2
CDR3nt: TGTGCCTGGAGTCGAGGACTAGCGGGATCCACAGATACGCAGTATTTT
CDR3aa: CAWSRGLAGSTDTQYF

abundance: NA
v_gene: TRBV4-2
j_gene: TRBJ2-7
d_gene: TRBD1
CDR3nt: TGTGCCAGCAGCCAAGTCCGGGACAGGGTAAACGAGCAGTACTTC
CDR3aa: CASSQVRDRVNEQYF

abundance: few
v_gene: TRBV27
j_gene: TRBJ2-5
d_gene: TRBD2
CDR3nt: TGTGCCAGCAGTCCCCGACTAGCGGCGGAGACCCAGTACTTC
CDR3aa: CASSPRLAAETQYF

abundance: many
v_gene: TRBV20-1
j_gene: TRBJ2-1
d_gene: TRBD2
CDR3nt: TGCAGTGCTAGAGACGGGACTAGCGGGATGGACAATGAGCAGTTCTTC
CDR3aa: CSARDGTSGMDNEQFF

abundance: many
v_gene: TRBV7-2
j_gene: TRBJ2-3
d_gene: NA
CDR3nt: TGTGCCAGCAGCTTAGTGGGGACTTCTTCAGATACGCAGTATTTT
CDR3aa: CASSLVGTSSDTQYF

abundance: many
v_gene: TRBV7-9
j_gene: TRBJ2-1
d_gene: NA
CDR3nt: TGTGCCAGCAGCTCCCTCGGCCTCTCTGAGCAGTTCTTC
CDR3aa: CASSSLGLSEQFF

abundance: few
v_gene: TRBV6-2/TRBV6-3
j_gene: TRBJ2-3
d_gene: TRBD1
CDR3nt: TGTGCCAGCAGGCCCACCCGGCTTACACCCGGGACAGCTCACTCTAGCACAGATACGCAGTATTTT
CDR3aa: CASRPTRLTPGTAHSSTDTQYF

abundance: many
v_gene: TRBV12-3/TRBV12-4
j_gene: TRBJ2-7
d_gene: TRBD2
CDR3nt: TGTGCCAGCAGCGACGGACTAGCGGGAGGAGGCTACGAGCAGTACTTC
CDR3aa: CASSDGLAGGGYEQYF

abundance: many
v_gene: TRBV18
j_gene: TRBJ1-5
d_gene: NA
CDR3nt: TGTGCCAGCTCACGACAGCCCAATCAGCCCCAGCATTTT
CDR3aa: CASSRQPNQPQHF

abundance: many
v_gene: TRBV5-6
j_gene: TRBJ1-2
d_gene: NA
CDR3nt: TGTGCCAGCAGCTTGGCCTTTACAGGGAACTATGGCTACACCTTC
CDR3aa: CASSLAFTGNYGYTF

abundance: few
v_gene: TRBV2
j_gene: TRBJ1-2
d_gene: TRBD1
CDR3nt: TGTGCCAGCAGGAGGGGACAGGCCAGGAATGGCTACACCTTC
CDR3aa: CASRRGQARNGYTF

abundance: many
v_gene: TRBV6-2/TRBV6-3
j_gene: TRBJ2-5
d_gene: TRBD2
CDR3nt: TGTGCCAGCACTGAATTGCTAGCGGGAGGATTGCGTGTGGCCCAGTACTTC
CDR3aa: CASTELLAGGLRVAQYF

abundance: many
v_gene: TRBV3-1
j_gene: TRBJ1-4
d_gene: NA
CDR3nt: TGTGCCAGCACGCAGTGGTCCCAGGGCATGAGTGAAAAACTGTTTTTT
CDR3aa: CASTQWSQGMSEKLFF

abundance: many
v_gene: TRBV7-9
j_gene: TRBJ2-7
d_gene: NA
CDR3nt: TGTGCCAGCAGCTACGATGTCTACGAGCAGTACTTC
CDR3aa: CASSYDVYEQYF

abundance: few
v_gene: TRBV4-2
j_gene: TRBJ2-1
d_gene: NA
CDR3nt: TGTGCCAGCAGCCAAGGGTGGGACAATGAGCAGTTCTTC
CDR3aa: CASSQGWDNEQFF

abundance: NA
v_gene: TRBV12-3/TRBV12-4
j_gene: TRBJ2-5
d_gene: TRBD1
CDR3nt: TGTGCCAGCAGTACCAGACAGGGGCAAGAGACCCGGTACTTC
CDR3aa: CASSTRQGQETRYF

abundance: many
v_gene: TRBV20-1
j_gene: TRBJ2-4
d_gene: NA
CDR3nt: TGCAGTGCTAGAGATGGAGGGTTAAGGCTCAAAAACATTCAGTACTTC
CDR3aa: CSARDGGLRLKNIQYF

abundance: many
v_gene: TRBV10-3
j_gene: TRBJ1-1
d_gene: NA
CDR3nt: TGTGCCATCAGACGACAGGCGGTTGAAGCTTTCTTT
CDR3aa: CAIRRQAVEAFF

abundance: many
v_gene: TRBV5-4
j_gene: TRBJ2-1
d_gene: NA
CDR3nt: TGTGCCAGCAGCCCTTGGCGGTACAATGAGCAGTTCTTC
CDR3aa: CASSPWRYNEQFF

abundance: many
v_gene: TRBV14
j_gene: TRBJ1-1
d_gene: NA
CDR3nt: TGTGCCAGCAGCCGCCCCCCTCTAGGAGGGACGAACACTGAAGCTTTCTTT
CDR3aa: CASSRPPLGGTNTEAFF

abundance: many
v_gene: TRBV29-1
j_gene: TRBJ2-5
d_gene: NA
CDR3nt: TGCAGCGTTGTCAAGTCCCGGAACCAAGAGACCCAGTACTTC
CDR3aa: CSVVKSRNQETQYF

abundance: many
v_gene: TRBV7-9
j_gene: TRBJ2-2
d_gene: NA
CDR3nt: TGTGCCAGCAGATCGGTGGGGTCGTTCACCGGGGAGCTGTTTTTT
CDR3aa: CASRSVGSFTGELFF

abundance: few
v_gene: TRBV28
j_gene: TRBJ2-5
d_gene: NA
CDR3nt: TGTGCCAGCTCATCGGGTTCAGAAGAGACCCAGTACTTC
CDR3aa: CASSSGSEETQYF

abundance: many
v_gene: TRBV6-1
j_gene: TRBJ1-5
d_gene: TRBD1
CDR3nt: TGTGCCAGCAGTATGACAGGGGGCCTCAATCAGCCCCAGCATTTT
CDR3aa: CASSMTGGLNQPQHF

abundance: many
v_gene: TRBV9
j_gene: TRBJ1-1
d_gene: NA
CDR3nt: TGTGCCAGCAGCCTGAGCTATGATGTAGGGAAGGGAGAAGCTTTCTTT
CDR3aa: CASSLSYDVGKGEAFF

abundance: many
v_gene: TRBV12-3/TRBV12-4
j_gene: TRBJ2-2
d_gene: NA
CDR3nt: TGTGCCAGCAGCGCCGCGACTGTCACCGGGGAGCTGTTTTTT
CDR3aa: CASSAATVTGELFF

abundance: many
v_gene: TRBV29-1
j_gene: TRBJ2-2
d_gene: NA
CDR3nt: TGCAGCGCCAGGGGAGCGAACACCGGGGAGCTGTTTTTT
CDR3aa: CSARGANTGELFF

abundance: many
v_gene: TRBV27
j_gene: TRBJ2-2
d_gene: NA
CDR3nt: TGTGCCAGCAGTTTACTCAGGGAGGACGGGGAGCTGTTTTTT
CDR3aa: CASSLLREDGELFF

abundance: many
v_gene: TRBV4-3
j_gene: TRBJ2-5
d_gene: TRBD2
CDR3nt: TGCGCCAGCAGCCTAAGAGCGGCGGGAGGGGGTGAGACCCAGTACTTC
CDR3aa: CASSLRAAGGGETQYF

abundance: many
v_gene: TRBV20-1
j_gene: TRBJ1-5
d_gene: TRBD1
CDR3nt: TGCAGTGCTAGACTGACAGGGGGGGGCAATCAGCCCCAGCATTTT
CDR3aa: CSARLTGGGNQPQHF

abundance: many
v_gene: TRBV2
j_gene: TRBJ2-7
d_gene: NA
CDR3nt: TGTGCCAGCTCCAGGACACCGGGGTCCGGCTACGAGCAGTACTTC
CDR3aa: CASSRTPGSGYEQYF

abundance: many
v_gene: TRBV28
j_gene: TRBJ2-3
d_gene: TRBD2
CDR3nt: TGTGCCAGCAGTTTAGTGCGCGGGGAGGGAAGCACAGATACGCAGTATTTT
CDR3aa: CASSLVRGEGSTDTQYF

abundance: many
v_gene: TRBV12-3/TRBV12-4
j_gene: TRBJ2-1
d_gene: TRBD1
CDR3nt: TGTGCCAGCAGTCGGGACAGCGGCCCGCAGTTCTTC
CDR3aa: CASSRDSGPQFF

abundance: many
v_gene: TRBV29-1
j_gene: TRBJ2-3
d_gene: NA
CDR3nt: TGCAGCGTTCGTATTCTGCAAGTCACAGATACGCAGTATTTT
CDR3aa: CSVRILQVTDTQYF

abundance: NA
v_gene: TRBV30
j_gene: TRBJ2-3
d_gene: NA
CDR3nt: TGTGCCTGGAGTGTAAGGGGCAGGGGATATGCAGATACGCAGTATTTT
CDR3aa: CAWSVRGRGYADTQYF

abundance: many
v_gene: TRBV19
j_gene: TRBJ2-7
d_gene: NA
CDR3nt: TGTGCCAGTAGTATCCCTGGTGAAAGGGCCTACGAGCAGTACTTC
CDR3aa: CASSIPGERAYEQYF

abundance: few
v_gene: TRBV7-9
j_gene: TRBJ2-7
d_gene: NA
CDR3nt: TGTGCCAGCAGCCATAAACAGGGTATGGGGTACGAGCAGTACTTC
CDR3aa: CASSHKQGMGYEQYF

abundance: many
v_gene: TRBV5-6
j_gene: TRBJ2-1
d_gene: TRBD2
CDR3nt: TGTGCCAGCACCCGACGGGGCGGGAGCCCCCCGTTCTTC
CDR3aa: CASTRRGGSPPFF

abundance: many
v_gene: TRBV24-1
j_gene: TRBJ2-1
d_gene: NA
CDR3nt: TGTGCCACCAGTCTCTTAGGGGGAGACAATGAGCAGTTCTTC
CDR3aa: CATSLLGGDNEQFF

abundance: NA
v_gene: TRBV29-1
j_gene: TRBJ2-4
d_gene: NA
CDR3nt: TGCAGCGTTGAGGAAAGGGCCAAAAACATTCAGTACTTC
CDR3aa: CSVEERAKNIQYF

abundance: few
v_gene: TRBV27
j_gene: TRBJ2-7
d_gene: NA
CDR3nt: TGTGCCAGCAGTTTTAGTTCGGGGGAGAGGCCCTACGAGCAGTACTTC
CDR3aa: CASSFSSGERPYEQYF

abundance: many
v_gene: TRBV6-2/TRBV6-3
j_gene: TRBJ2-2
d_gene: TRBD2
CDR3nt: TGTGCCAGCAGTTACCAGGGACTAGCGGAGACCGGGGAGCTGTTTTTT
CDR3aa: CASSYQGLAETGELFF

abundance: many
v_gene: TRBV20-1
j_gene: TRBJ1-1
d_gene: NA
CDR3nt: TGCAGTGCTACCCCCTCAGTCCACTACGCTGAAGCTTTCTTT
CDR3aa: CSATPSVHYAEAFF